This T cell receptor (beta chain) appears in the sequencing data of a study of beta chain features in type 1 diabetes. Study summary: Similarity in age, gender and cell yields was seen between patients and healthy donors. Study conclusions and caveats: Shorter TCRB CDR3s, moderately but significantly so, were found in Type 1 diabetes patients in all four CD4+ subsets. With patients and controls alike, PCR might favor shorter templates to an equal degree. Patients with type 1 diabetes carried fewer insertions and had more deletions at their VDJ junctions.

With regard to this clone: The antigen is undetermined.

Every bit of the isolated RNA underwent reverse transcription, so sequencing read expressed TCRB transcripts. TCRdb's table, derived via immunoSEQ multiplex PCR, lists solely in-frame clones and lacks some. The sample lists hundreds of thousands of clones, roughly 10% occurring once. Cell sorting via CD45RO/CCR7/CD25/CD127/CD95/CD27 was performed to obtain CD4+ naive, central memory, regulatory and stem cell-like memory cells. This CDR3 has 15 residues. J lost 6 bases, V lost 2 bases, and 7 bases had no gene match. From germline, CDR1 is KGHSH and CDR2 LQKENI. Sequencing input: naive CD4+ T cells from blood. The rearrangement joins TRBV18 to TRBJ1-5, with 7 bases lining up with TRBD1. The sequence derives from a man aged 30 to 45 with type 1 diabetes. In DNA form, the CDR3 reads TGTGCCAGCTCACCAGCCCAAGGGGGCACTCAGCCCCAGCATTTT. Protein: CASSPAQGGTQPQHF.